This entry lists 28 T cell receptor beta chains sequenced from one sample in a study of blood T cell repertoires in COVID-19 (dated by TCRdb to 2020 to 2022). The library was prepared using the immunoSEQ multiplex PCR assay. TCRdb mirrors the immuneACCESS table, restricted to in-frame sequences. Some clones are absent from its copies; in checked studies, under half trace to an unresolved V gene, and the reason for the others is unknown. In all, the sample holds about 50,000 clones, and less than 80% of those were seen once. About 25% of the sample goes to the ten largest clones. What was sequenced was peripheral blood. Receptors originate from a man between 65 and 85 years old with acute or convalescent COVID-19.

The chain is built from TRBV3-1 (or the pseudogene TRBV3-2) and TRBJ2-4; 10 bases fit TRBD2. CDR1 LGHDT and CDR2 YNNKEL come from the germline V gene (reference sequence). This CDR3 spans 15 amino acids. The trim removed 0 bases at V and 13 bases at J, leaving 9 bases unmatched. The CDR3 DNA sequence: TGTGCCAGCAGCCAAGAAGGGCTAGCGGGAGACCTACAGTACTTC. Translation gives CASSQEGLAGDLQYF.

The rearrangement links TRBV7-2 to TRBJ1-2; the D gene is possibly TRBD1 (6 bases). V lost 1 base, J lost 0 bases, and 12 bases lay in between. Germline V gene sequence: CDR1 SGHTA, CDR2 FQGNSA. The CDR3 sequence is 16 residues long. The CDR3 nucleotides read TGTGCCAGCAGCTTAGTAGGGGGTAGTGCTAACTATGGCTACACCTTC. Its translation is CASSLVGGSANYGYTF.

The V and J genes are TRBV2 and TRBJ2-2, with 7 bases that match TRBD1. The CDR3 consists of 15 residues. Germline values: CDR1 SNHLY, CDR2 FYNNEI. The J segment lost 0 bases and the V segment lost 5 bases, leaving 3 bases of the junction unmatched. CDR3 nucleotides: TGTGCCAGCAGTAAGGACAGGCCGAACACCGGGGAGCTGTTTTTT. This sequence encodes CASSKDRPNTGELFF.

The CDR3 region is CASSPADRLRYGYTF. CDR3 in DNA: TGTGCCAGCTCACCAGCGGACAGACTCCGCTATGGCTACACCTTC. V is TRBV18 and J is TRBJ1-2; D may be TRBD1 (6 bases). The CDR3 is made up of 15 amino acids. With 2 bases removed from V and 4 bases from J, the gap between germline ends came to 14 bases. Germline V CDR1 and CDR2: KGHSH, LQKENI.

The CDR3 region is CASSYSIAGGLDEQYF. Written as DNA, the CDR3 is TGTGCCAGCAGTTATTCCATAGCGGGAGGGCTGGACGAGCAGTACTTC. The rearrangement joins TRBV6-2 or TRBV6-3 to TRBJ2-7, with 11 bases matching TRBD2. Germline CDR1 MNHEY, CDR2 SVGEGT. The V and J ends lost 3 bases and 5 bases, in that order; junction bases with no gene match: 9. This CDR3 has 16 amino acids.

By proportion, this clone is medium-sized (0.01 to 0.1%). This sequence joins TRBV2 and TRBJ2-7, with 12 nucleotides matching TRBD2. The germline CDR1 and CDR2 sequences are SNHLY and FYNNEI. Losses at the gene ends were 6 bases for V and 4 bases for J; bases not matched to a gene: 10. CDR3 length: 16 amino acids. The CDR3 region has the DNA TGTGCCAGCAGCCAACCTAGCGGGAGGGCGTTTTACGAGCAGTACTTC. This sequence encodes CASSQPSGRAFYEQYF.

This clone was picked up one time. The chain couples TRBV7-9 to TRBJ2-7, with D possibly TRBD2 on 6 matching bases. CDR1 is SEHNR, CDR2 FQNEAQ, per germline (reference sequence). The CDR3 spans 13 residues. V dropped 5 bases and J dropped 3 bases, with 11 bases sitting between them. The DNA of the CDR3 is TGTGCCAGCAGCCCCCGGGGGATCTACGAGCAGTACTTC. Its protein product is CASSPRGIYEQYF.

This chain uses TRBV6-5 with TRBJ1-2; tentatively, D is TRBD1 (5 bases). Per the germline V gene, CDR1 is MNHEY and CDR2 is SVGAGI. The CDR3 extends over 14 amino acids. V gave up 0 bases and J gave up 12 bases, with 17 bases separating them. The CDR3 region is CASSYSGRGSLHTF. The CDR3 nucleotides read TGTGCCAGCAGTTACTCAGGCCGGGGGTCGCTCCACACCTTC.

The chain recombines TRBV7-2 with TRBJ1-6; D possibly corresponds to TRBD1 (5 bases). Germline V gene lookup returns CDR1 SGHTA and CDR2 FQGNSA. V was pared by 5 bases and J by 10 bases, with 18 bases between. The CDR3 spans 15 residues. Here the CDR3 reads CASSPPLLDSSPLHF. Here the CDR3 DNA reads TGTGCCAGCAGCCCTCCACTTCTCGACAGCTCACCCCTCCACTTT.

Only a few counts were recorded for this clone. Here the CDR3 reads CASSQRPTGTGELFF. CDR3 bases: TGTGCCAGCAGCCAAAGACCTACGGGCACCGGGGAGCTGTTTTTT. The rearrangement uses TRBV5-4 and TRBJ2-2; no clear D gene. The CDR3 contains 15 residues. Per the germline V gene, CDR1 is SGHNT and CDR2 is YYREEE (reference sequence). Trimming took off 4 bases at V and 4 bases at J, with 14 bases between the two ends.

The J gene is TRBJ2-7, the V gene TRBV10-3; TRBD2 aligns across 8 bases. The germline V gene has CDR1 ENHRY and CDR2 SYGVKD. Unmatched junction bases numbered 7, after V lost 5 bases and J lost 4 bases. The CDR3 is 14 residues long. As DNA, the CDR3 is TGTGCCATCAGTAGCGGGGGAGCTCTTTACGAGCAGTACTTC. This encodes CAISSGGALYEQYF.

The V gene is TRBV3-1 (or the pseudogene TRBV3-2), the J gene TRBJ1-2; TRBD1 agrees at 7 bases. Germline CDR1 reads LGHDT; CDR2 reads YNNKEL (reference sequence). V shed 0 bases, J shed 0 bases, and the junction held 7 bases outside the gene matches. This CDR3 comprises 17 residues. The DNA for the CDR3 is TGTGCCAGCAGCCAAGAGCCCACAGGGGTAGCTAACTATGGCTACACCTTC. It encodes CASSQEPTGVANYGYTF.

The chain couples TRBV30 to TRBJ1-1, with a tentative D call TRBD1 (5 bases). The V and J ends lost 4 bases and 5 bases respectively, with 14 bases between them. This CDR3 region has 13 residues. Per the germline V gene, CDR1 is GTSNPN and CDR2 is SVGIG (reference sequence). The CDR3 is CAWNPGRETEAFF. In DNA form, the CDR3 reads TGTGCCTGGAATCCAGGGAGGGAAACTGAAGCTTTCTTT. The variable domain in full, with the rest retrieved from reference TRBV30 and TRBJ1-1, is SQTIHQWPATLVQPVGSPLSLECTVEGTSNPNLYWYRQAAGRGLQLLFYSVGIGQISSEVPQNLSASRPQDRQFILSSKKLLLSDSGFYLCAWNPGRETEAFFGQGTRLTVV.

V is TRBV12-3 or TRBV12-4 and J is TRBJ1-1; D ambiguous. V was trimmed by 2 bases and J by 3 bases, leaving 7 bases between them. CDR3 length: 13 amino acids. Here the CDR3 DNA reads TGTGCCAGCAGTTTAAGGAGGGACACTGAAGCTTTCTTT. Protein: CASSLRRDTEAFF.

The chain joins TRBV10-3 to TRBJ2-1; 9 bases agree with TRBD1. Germline V CDR1 and CDR2: ENHRY, SYGVKD. V gave up 2 bases and J gave up 8 bases; unmatched junction bases: 7. This CDR3 region has 15 residues. The CDR3 coding sequence is TGTGCCATCAGTGAGGCGGGACAGGGACGGCATGAGCAGTTCTTC. Its protein product is CAISEAGQGRHEQFF.

This rearrangement joins TRBV9 to TRBJ2-7; 14 bases are a match to TRBD2. There are 14 residues in the CDR3. Germline V gene lookup returns CDR1 SGDLS and CDR2 YYNGEE. The V segment lost 4 bases and the J segment 9 bases; nucleotides outside the gene matches: 6. CDR3 protein: CASSPGLAGAGQYF. In DNA, the CDR3 is TGTGCCAGCAGCCCGGGACTAGCGGGAGCGGGGCAGTACTTC.

This clone was recorded a few times. The chain couples TRBV9 to TRBJ1-1, with D maybe TRBD1 (5 bases). There are 14 residues in the CDR3. V lost 3 bases, J lost 1 base, and 10 bases lay in between. CDR1 and CDR2 (germline): SGDLS, YYNGEE. The DNA of the CDR3 is TGTGCCAGCAGCGAGACAGACCAGAACACTGAAGCTTTCTTT. It encodes CASSETDQNTEAFF.

The chain recombines TRBV30 with TRBJ1-2; 7 bases agree with TRBD1. Germline CDR1 reads GTSNPN; CDR2 reads SVGIG (reference sequence). The CDR3 runs to 13 residues. The ends lost 2 bases at V and 8 bases at J; junction bases unmatched: 8. In nucleotides, the CDR3 is TGTGCCTGGAGTCGTTCCCGAGGGGGCGGCTACACCTTC. Translation: CAWSRSRGGGYTF.

J is TRBJ2-5 and V is TRBV6-5, with D tentatively TRBD2 (5 bases). The CDR3 sequence is 13 residues long. Trimming took 7 bases from V and 0 from J, leaving 9 bases between them. CDR1 MNHEY and CDR2 SVGAGI come from the germline V gene. CDR3 residues: CASKTKYQETQYF. DNA of the CDR3: TGTGCCAGCAAGACTAAGTACCAAGAGACCCAGTACTTC.

V usage is TRBV5-4 and J usage is TRBJ2-5; D is possibly TRBD1 (6 bases). CDR3 size: 13 residues. Trimming stripped 7 bases from V and 3 bases from J, with 13 bases between. Germline V gives CDR1 SGHNT, CDR2 YYREEE (reference sequence). CDR3: CASATGDKETQYF. CDR3 bases: TGTGCCAGCGCGACAGGTGACAAAGAGACCCAGTACTTC.

The chain recombines TRBV12-3 or TRBV12-4 with TRBJ2-5, with unresolved D. Trimming cost V 7 bases and J 0 bases, with 9 bases left between them. The CDR3 extends over 13 amino acids. The CDR3 DNA follows: TGTGCCAGCACCTTCGCTAACCAAGAGACCCAGTACTTC. Translation gives CASTFANQETQYF.

The J gene is TRBJ1-4, the V gene TRBV7-9; D gene unclear. The CDR3 is made up of 15 amino acids. Per germline, CDR1 SEHNR and CDR2 FQNEAQ (reference sequence). Between the trimmed V and J ends, which lost 3 bases and 4 bases, there was a span of 12 bases. The CDR3 bases are TGTGCCAGCAGCTTCGGGAGCGGCGTTAATGAAAAACTGTTTTTT. Its protein is CASSFGSGVNEKLFF.

In its sample, this clone was seen once. The CDR3, as DNA: TGTGCCAGCAGCTTCACAGGCCACGAGCAGTACTTC. Translating gives CASSFTGHEQYF. This sequence joins TRBV5-6 and TRBJ2-7, with TRBD1 as a possible D gene (5 bases). Germline assignment: CDR1 SGHDT and CDR2 YYEEEE. The CDR3 totals 12 residues. Trimming took 2 bases from V and 5 from J, leaving 8 bases between them.

The rearrangement uses TRBV5-1 and TRBJ2-3, with 9 bases lining up with TRBD1. CDR1 SGHRS and CDR2 YFSETQ come from the germline V gene. The CDR3 covers 17 residues. J gave up 2 bases and V 0 bases, and 7 bases lay outside the gene matches. The CDR3 DNA reads as TGCGCCAGCAGCTTGGGGCCGGGACAGGGCTCCACAGATACGCAGTATTTT. It yields the protein CASSLGPGQGSTDTQYF.

The CDR3 spells CASTPYSGELFF. As DNA, the CDR3 is TGTGCCAGCACCCCTTATTCCGGGGAGCTGTTTTTT. The rearrangement joins TRBV6-5 to TRBJ2-2; D is unclear. The V gene lost 7 bases and the J gene lost 6 bases, with 9 bases spanning the gap. This CDR3 has 12 residues. Germline V gene sequence: CDR1 MNHEY, CDR2 SVGAGI.

This chain joins TRBV27 and TRBJ1-5; D is perhaps TRBD1 (6 bases). Germline V gives CDR1 MNHEY, CDR2 SMNVEV (reference sequence). The CDR3 totals 15 residues. The V end lost 2 bases, the J end lost 3 bases, and 11 bases lay between the germline ends. DNA for the CDR3: TGTGCCAGCAGTTTAAACTACAGGGTCAATCAGCCCCAGCATTTT. It encodes CASSLNYRVNQPQHF.

This chain uses TRBV2 with TRBJ1-3, with TRBD1 as a possible D gene (5 bases). Germline V gene data show CDR1 as SNHLY and CDR2 as FYNNEI. Trimming removed 8 bases at V and 2 bases at J, with 13 bases between. The CDR3 extends over 14 amino acids. This CDR3 is CASSTGLTGNTIYF. CDR3 nucleotides: TGTGCCAGCTCCACAGGCTTAACTGGAAACACCATATATTTT.

The chain recombines TRBV19 with TRBJ2-1, with D perhaps TRBD2 (5 bases). V lost 3 bases and J 8 bases, leaving 23 bases between the germline ends. CDR3 length equals 17 residues. Germline V gene sequence: CDR1 LNHDA, CDR2 SQIVND (reference sequence). The CDR3 coding sequence is TGTGCCAGTAGTATCACGGGGAGTCGACTTACGAGCGATGAGCAGTTCTTC. Its protein is CASSITGSRLTSDEQFF.